This T cell receptor (beta chain) was identified in a study of blood T cell repertoires in COVID-19. The CDR3 totals 12 residues. CDR1 is LNHDA and CDR2 is SQIVND in the germline V gene (reference sequence). Trimming left V 9 bases short and J 7 bases short, with 15 bases between. The protocol was immunoSEQ multiplex PCR, while the TCRdb copy is restricted to in-frame clones and leaves out a portion. The sample lists tens of thousands of clones, roughly 86% seen once, with 6.5% to 8% in the top ten. The chain couples TRBV19 to TRBJ2-5; D might be TRBD2 (6 bases). This receptor was obtained from a human donor with active COVID-19. The donor label of this sample is uncertain. Sequencing was done on a sample of peripheral blood. CDR3: CASRDSIGTQYF. The CDR3 DNA is TGTGCCAGCAGGGACTCCATAGGGACCCAGTACTTC. The variable domain in full, with the rest retrieved from reference TRBV19 and TRBJ2-5, is DGGITQSPKYLFRKEGQNVTLSCEQNLNHDAMYWYRQDPGQGLRLIYYSQIVNDFQKGDIAEGYSVSREKKESFPLTVTSAQKNPTAFYLCASRDSIGTQYFGPGTRLLVL.